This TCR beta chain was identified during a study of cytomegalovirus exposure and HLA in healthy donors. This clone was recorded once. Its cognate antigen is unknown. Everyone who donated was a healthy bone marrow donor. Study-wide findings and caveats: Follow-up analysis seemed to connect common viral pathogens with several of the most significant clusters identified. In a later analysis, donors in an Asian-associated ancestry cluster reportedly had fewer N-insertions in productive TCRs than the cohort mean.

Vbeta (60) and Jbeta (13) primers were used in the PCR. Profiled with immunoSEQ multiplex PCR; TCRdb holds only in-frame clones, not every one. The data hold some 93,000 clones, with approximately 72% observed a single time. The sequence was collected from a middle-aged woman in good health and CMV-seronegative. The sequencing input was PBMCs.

The chain's CDR3 is CASSLAPRTGSYEQYF. The CDR3 coding sequence is TGTGCCAGCAGCTTAGCCCCCAGGACAGGGAGCTACGAGCAGTACTTC. This chain links TRBV7-6 with TRBJ2-5, with 8 bases that match TRBD1. Matching the DNA end better, TRBJ2-7 makes the J call doubtful. CDR1 and CDR2 from the germline V gene are SGHVS and FNYEAQ. This CDR3 is built from 16 residues.